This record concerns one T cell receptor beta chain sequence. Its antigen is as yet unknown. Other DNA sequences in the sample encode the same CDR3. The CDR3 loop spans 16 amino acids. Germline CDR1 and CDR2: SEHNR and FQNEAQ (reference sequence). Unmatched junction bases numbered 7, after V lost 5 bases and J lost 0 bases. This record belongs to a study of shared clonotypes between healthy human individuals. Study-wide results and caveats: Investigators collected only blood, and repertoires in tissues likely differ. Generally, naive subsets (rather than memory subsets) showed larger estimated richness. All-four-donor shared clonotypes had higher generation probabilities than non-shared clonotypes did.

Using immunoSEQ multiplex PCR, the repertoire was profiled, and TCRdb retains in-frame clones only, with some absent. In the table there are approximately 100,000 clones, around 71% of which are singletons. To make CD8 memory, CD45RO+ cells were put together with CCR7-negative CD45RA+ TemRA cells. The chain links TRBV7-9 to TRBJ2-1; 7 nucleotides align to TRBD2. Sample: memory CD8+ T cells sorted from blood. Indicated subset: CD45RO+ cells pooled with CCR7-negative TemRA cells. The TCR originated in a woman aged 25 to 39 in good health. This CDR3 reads CASSPRGGSSYNEQFF. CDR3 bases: TGTGCCAGCAGCCCTCGAGGCGGGAGCTCCTACAATGAGCAGTTCTTC.